Sequencing of this TCR beta chain was carried out in a study of early T cells in non-severe SARS-CoV-2 infection. This clonotype was recorded at least ten times. Its cognate antigen is unknown. Attachment of unique molecular identifiers was made to individual cDNA molecules. In TCRdb, the 5' RACE reads were re-called with MiXCR into one record per CDR3 protein. The sample carries approximately 76,000 distinct CDR3 sequences, roughly 10% recorded once. Trimming stripped 7 bases from V and 0 bases from J, with 15 bases between. The germline gives CDR1 MNHEY, CDR2 SVGAGI. The CDR3 has 15 residues. Study results and limitations: Clonotype matching in VDJdb favored anti-spike CD8 responses and did not capture private and CD4 specificities.

The TCR sequence derives from an adult who was a healthcare worker with PCR-confirmed SARS-CoV-2 infection or an uninfected control (not recorded which). The source material was whole blood. The chain has TRBV6-5 and TRBJ1-2; D gene unclear. The CDR3 sequence: CASTKAGLPNYGYTF. The CDR3 nucleotides read TGTGCCAGCACCAAGGCAGGACTTCCTAACTATGGCTACACCTTC.